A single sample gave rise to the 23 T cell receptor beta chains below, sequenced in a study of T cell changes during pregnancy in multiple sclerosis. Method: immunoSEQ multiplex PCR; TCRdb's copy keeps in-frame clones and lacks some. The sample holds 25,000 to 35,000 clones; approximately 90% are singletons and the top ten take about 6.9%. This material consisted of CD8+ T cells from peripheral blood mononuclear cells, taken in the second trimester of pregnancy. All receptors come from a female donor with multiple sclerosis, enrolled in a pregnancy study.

CDR3 in amino acids: CATSRENWGDGTEAFF. Written as DNA, the CDR3 is TGTGCCACCAGCAGAGAAAATTGGGGAGACGGAACTGAAGCTTTCTTT. This chain uses TRBV15 with TRBJ1-1, with D unresolved. CDR1 and CDR2 (germline): LNHNV, YYDKDF (reference sequence). Deletions cut 0 bases from V and 5 bases from J, with 16 bases between. The CDR3 is 16 amino acids. Combining the CDR3 with reference TRBV15 and TRBJ1-1 gives the whole variable domain DAMVIQNPRYQVTQFGKPVTLSCSQTLNHNVMYWYQQKSSQAPKLLFHYYDKDFNNEADTPDNFQSRRPNTSFCFLDIRSPGLGDTAMYLCATSRENWGDGTEAFFGQGTRLTVV.

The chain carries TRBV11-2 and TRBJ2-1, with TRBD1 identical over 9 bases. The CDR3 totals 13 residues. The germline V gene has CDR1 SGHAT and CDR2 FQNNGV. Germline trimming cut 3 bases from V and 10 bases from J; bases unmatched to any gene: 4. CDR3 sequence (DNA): TGTGCCAGCAGCTTTCAGGGGACAGGGGAGCAGTTCTTC. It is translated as CASSFQGTGEQFF.

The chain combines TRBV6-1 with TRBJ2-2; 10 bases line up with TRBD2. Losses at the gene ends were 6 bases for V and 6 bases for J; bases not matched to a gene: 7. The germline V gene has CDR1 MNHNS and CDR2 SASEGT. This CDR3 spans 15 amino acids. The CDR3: CASRETSGSSGELFF. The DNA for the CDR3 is TGTGCCAGCAGAGAGACTAGCGGGTCATCCGGGGAGCTGTTTTTT.

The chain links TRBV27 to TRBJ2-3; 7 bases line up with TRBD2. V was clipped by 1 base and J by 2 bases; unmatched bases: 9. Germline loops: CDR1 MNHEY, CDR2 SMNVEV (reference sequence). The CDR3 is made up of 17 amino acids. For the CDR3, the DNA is TGTGCCAGCAGTTTATTCGGGGGTCTAGCGGTCACAGATACGCAGTATTTT. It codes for CASSLFGGLAVTDTQYF.

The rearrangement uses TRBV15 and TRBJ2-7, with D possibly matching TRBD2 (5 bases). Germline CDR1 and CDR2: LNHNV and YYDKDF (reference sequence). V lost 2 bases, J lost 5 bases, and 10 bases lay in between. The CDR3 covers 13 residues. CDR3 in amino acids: CATSRNEEDEQYF. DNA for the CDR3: TGTGCCACCAGCAGAAACGAGGAGGACGAGCAGTACTTC.

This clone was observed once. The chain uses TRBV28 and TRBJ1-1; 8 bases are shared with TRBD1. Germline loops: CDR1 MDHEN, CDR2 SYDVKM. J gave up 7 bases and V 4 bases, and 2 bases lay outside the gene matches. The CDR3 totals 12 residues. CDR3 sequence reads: CASSWTGFEAFF. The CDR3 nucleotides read TGTGCCAGCAGTTGGACAGGGTTTGAAGCTTTCTTT.

Written as DNA, the CDR3 is TGTGCCAGCAGCTCCCATAATCCGGGACAGGGGGGCACCTACGAGCAGTACTTC. Amino acid sequence: CASSSHNPGQGGTYEQYF. The chain links TRBV11-3 to TRBJ2-7, with 11 bases aligning to TRBD1. There are 18 residues in the CDR3. The germline CDR1 and CDR2 sequences are SGHNT and YENEEA. V lost 4 bases and J lost 2; bases outside the gene matches: 13. Full variable domain (outside the CDR3, taken from reference TRBV11-3 and TRBJ2-7): EAGVVQSPRYKIIEKKQPVAFWCNPISGHNTLYWYLQNLGQGPELLIRYENEEAVDDSQLPKDRFSAERLKGVDSTLKIQPAELGDSAVYLCASSSHNPGQGGTYEQYFGPGTRLTVT.

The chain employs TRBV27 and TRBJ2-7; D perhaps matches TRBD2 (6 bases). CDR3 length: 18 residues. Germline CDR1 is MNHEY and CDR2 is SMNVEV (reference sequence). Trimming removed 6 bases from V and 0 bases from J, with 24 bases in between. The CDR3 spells CASSRTPSLASSSYEQYF. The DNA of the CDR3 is TGTGCCAGCAGCCGAACCCCCTCTCTAGCGTCCAGCTCCTACGAGCAGTACTTC.

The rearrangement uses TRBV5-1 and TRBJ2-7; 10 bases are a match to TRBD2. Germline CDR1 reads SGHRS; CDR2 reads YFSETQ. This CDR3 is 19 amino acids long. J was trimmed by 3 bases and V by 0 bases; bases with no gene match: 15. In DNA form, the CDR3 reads TGCGCCAGCAGCTTGGGACTGGGACTAGCGACCACACTGAACTACGAGCAGTACTTC. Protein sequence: CASSLGLGLATTLNYEQYF.

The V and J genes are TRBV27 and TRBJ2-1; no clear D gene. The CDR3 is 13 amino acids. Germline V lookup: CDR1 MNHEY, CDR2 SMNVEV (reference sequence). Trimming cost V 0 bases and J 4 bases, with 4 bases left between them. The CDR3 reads CASSLSTYNEQFF. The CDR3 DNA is TGTGCCAGCAGTTTATCCACTTACAATGAGCAGTTCTTC.

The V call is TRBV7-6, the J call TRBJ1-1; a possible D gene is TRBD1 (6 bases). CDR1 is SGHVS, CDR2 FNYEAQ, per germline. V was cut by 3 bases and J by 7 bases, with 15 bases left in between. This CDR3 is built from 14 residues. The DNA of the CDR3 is TGTGCCAGCAGCTTCGTTGACAGGACCCTTGAAGCTTTCTTT. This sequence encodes CASSFVDRTLEAFF.

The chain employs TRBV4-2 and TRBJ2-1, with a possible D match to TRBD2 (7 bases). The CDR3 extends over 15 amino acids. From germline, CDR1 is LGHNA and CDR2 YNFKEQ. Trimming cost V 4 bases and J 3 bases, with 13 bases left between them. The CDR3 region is CASSPGAGVYNEQFF. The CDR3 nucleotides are TGTGCCAGCAGCCCGGGGGCGGGAGTCTACAATGAGCAGTTCTTC.

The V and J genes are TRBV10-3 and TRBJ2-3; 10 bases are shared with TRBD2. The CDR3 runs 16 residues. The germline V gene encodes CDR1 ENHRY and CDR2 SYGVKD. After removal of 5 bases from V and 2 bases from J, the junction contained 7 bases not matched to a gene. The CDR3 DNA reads TGTGCCATCAGTACAACCGGGACTAGCGCCACAGATACGCAGTATTTT. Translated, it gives CAISTTGTSATDTQYF.

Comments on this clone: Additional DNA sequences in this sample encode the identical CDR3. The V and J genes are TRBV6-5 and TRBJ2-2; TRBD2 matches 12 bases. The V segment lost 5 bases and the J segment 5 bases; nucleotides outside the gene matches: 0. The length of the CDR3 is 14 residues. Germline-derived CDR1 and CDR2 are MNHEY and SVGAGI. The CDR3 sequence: CASSLAGGTGELFF. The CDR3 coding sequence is TGTGCCAGCAGTCTAGCGGGGGGGACCGGGGAGCTGTTTTTT.

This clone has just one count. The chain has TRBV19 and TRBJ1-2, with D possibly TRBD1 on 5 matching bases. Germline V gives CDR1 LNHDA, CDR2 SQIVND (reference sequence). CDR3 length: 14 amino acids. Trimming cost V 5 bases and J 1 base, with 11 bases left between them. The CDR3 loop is CASSAGRNNYGYTF. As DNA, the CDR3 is TGTGCCAGTAGTGCGGGACGGAATAACTATGGCTACACCTTC.

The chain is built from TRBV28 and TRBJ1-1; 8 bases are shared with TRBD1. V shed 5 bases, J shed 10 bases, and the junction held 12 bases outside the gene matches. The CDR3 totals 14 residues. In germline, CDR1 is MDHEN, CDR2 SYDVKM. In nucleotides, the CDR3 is TGTGCCAGCAGTATGGACAGGGCGATGGGGGGAGCTTTCTTT. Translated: CASSMDRAMGGAFF.

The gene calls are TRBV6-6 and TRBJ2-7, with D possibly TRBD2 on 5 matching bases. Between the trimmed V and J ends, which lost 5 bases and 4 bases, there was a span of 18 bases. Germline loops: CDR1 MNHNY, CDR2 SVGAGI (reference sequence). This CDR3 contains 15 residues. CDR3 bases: TGTGCCAGCAGTAACGGGGATCAGTATGGTTACGAGCAGTACTTC. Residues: CASSNGDQYGYEQYF.

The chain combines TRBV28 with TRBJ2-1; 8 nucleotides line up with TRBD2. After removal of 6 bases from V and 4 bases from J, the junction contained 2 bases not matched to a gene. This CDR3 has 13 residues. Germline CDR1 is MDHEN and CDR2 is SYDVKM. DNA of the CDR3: TGTGCCAGCAGCGTAGCGGGATACAATGAGCAGTTCTTC. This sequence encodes CASSVAGYNEQFF. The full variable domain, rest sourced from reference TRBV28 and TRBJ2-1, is DVKVTQSSRYLVKRTGEKVFLECVQDMDHENMFWYRQDPGLGLRLIYFSYDVKMKEKGDIPEGYSVSREKKERFSLILESASTNQTSMYLCASSVAGYNEQFFGPGTRLTVL.

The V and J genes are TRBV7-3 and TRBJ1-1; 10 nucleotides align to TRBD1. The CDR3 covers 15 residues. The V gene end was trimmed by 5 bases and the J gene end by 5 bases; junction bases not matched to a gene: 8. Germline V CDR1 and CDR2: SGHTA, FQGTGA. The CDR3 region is CASSHRDRGTTEAFF. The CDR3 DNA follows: TGTGCCAGCAGCCATAGGGACAGGGGAACGACTGAAGCTTTCTTT.

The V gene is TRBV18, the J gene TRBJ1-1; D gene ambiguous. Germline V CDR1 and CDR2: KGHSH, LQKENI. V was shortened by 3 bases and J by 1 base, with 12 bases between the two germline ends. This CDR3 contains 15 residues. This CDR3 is CASSPLREGNTEAFF. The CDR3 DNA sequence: TGTGCCAGCTCACCTCTCCGGGAGGGGAACACTGAAGCTTTCTTT.

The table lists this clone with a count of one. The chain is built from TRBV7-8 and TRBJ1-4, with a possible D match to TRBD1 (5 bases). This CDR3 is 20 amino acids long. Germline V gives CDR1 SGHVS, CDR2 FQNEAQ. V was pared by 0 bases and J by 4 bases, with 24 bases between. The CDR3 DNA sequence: TGTGCCAGCAGCTTAGCGGTAGGGACGGAGGGTTTCTTCCTTAATGAAAAACTGTTTTTT. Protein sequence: CASSLAVGTEGFFLNEKLFF.

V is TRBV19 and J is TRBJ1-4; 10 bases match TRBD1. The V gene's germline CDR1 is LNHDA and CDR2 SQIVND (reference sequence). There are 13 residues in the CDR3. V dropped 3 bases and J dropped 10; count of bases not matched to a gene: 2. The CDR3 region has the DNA TGTGCCAGTAGTATGGGGACAGGGGTAAAACTGTTTTTT. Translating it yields CASSMGTGVKLFF.

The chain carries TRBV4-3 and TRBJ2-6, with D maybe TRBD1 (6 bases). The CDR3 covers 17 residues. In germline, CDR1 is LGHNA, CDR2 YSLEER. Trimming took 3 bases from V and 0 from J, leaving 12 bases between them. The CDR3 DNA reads TGCGCCAGCAGCCAGGGGGAGACAGGCTCTGGGGCCAACGTCCTGACTTTC. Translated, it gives CASSQGETGSGANVLTF.